The present T cell receptor beta chain was sequenced within a study of tumor-infiltrating lymphocytes in oesophageal squamous cell carcinoma. TCRdb analysed the PCR reads with MiXCR anew, one entry per CDR3 protein. This table has under 20,000 distinct CDR3 sequences, about 50% appearing once. V shed 5 bases, J shed 8 bases, and the junction held 7 bases outside the gene matches. Germline lookup yields CDR1 SGHTA and CDR2 FQGNSA. This CDR3 has 14 residues. The sequence derives from a male donor with esophageal squamous cell carcinoma. V gene TRBV7-2 combines with J gene TRBJ1-4; 8 bases fit TRBD1. Source material: esophageal tumor tissue. This CDR3 is CASSLTGGQEKLFF. CDR3 DNA: TGTGCCAGCAGCCTAACAGGGGGTCAAGAAAAACTGTTTTTT.